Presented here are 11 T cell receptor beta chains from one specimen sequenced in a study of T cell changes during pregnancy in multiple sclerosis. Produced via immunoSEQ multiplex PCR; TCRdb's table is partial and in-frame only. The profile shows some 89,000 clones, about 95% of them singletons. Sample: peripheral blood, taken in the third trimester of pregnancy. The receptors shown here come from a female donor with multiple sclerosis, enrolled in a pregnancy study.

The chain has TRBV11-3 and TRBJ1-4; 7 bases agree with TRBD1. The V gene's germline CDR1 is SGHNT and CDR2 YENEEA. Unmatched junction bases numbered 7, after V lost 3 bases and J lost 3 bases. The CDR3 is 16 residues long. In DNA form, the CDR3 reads TGTGCCAGCAGCTTGGCCCCGACAGGGCCTAATGAAAAACTGTTTTTT. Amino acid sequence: CASSLAPTGPNEKLFF.

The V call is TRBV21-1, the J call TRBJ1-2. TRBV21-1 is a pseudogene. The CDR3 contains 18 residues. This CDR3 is CASSKDGEGGGALDGYTF. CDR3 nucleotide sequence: TGTGCCAGCAGCAAAGATGGAGAGGGGGGAGGGGCATTGGATGGCTACACCTTC.

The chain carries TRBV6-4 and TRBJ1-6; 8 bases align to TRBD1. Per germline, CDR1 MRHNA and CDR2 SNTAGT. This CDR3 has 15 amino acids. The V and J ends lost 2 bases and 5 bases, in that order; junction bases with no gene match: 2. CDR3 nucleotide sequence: TGTGCCAGCAGTGACGGACAGGGAAATAATTCACCCCTCCACTTT. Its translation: CASSDGQGNNSPLHF.

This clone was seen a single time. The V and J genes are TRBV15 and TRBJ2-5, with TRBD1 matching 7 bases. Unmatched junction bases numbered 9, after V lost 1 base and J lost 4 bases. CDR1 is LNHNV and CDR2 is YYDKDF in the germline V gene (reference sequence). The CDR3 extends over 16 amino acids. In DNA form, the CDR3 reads TGTGCCACCAGCAGAGGGTGGGACAGTAGGAGAGAGACCCAGTACTTC. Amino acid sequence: CATSRGWDSRRETQYF.

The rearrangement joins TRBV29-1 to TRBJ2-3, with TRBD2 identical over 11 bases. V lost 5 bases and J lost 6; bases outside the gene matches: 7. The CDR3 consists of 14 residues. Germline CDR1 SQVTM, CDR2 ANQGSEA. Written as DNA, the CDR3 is TGCAGCGTTCTCCTAGCGGGGGGTGGGGATACGCAGTATTTT. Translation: CSVLLAGGGDTQYF.

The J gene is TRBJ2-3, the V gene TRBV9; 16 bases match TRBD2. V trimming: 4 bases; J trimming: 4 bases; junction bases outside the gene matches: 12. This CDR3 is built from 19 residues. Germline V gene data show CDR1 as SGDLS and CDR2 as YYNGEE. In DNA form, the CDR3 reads TGTGCCAGCAGCTCCGCGAGTGGGACTAGCGGGGGGGCGGCAGATACGCAGTATTTT. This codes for CASSSASGTSGGAADTQYF.

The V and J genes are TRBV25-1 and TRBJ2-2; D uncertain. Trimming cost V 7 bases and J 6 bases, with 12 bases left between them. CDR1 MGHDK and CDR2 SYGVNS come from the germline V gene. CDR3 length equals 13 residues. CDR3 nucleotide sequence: TGTGCCAGCACCGAGGTATTCGCCGGGGAGCTGTTTTTT. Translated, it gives CASTEVFAGELFF.

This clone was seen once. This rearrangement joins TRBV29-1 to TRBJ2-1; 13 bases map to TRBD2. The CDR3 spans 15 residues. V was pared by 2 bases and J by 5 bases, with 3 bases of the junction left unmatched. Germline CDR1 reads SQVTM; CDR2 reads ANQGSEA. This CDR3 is CSVERGTSGDNEQFF. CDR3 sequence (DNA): TGCAGCGTTGAACGGGGGACTAGCGGGGACAATGAGCAGTTCTTC.

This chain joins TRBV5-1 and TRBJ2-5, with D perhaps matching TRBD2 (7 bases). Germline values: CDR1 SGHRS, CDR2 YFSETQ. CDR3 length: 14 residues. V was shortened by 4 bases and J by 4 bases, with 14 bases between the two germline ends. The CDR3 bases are TGCGCCAGCAGCCGAGGGGGGGCGCGAGAGACCCAGTACTTC. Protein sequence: CASSRGGARETQYF. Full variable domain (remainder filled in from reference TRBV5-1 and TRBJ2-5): KAGVTQTPRYLIKTRGQQVTLSCSPISGHRSVSWYQQTPGQGLQFLFEYFSETQRNKGNFPGRFSGRQFSNSRSEMNVSTLELGDSALYLCASSRGGARETQYFGPGTRLLVL.

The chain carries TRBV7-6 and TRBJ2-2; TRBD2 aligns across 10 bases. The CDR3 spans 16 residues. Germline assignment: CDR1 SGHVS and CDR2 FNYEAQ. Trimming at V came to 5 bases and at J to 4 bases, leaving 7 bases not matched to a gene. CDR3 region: CASSLSGGASTGELFF. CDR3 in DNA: TGTGCCAGCAGCCTCAGCGGGGGGGCTTCCACCGGGGAGCTGTTTTTT.

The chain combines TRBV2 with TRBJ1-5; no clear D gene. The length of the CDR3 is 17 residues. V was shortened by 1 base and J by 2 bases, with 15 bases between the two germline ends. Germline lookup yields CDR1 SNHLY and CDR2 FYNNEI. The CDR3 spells CASSEGEGFLGNQPQHF. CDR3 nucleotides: TGTGCCAGCAGTGAAGGAGAGGGATTCTTGGGCAATCAGCCCCAGCATTTT.